This entry describes one T cell receptor beta chain. Antigen: not known. This sample was included in a study of cytomegalovirus exposure and HLA in healthy donors. About the research overall: There were several hundred genotyped donors. Of these, about 81% fell in the genetic ancestry cluster associated with self-reported Caucasian donors.

With V trimmed by 4 bases and J by 9 bases, 6 bases remained unmatched. The germline V gene encodes CDR1 SQVTM and CDR2 ANQGSEA. This CDR3 is 12 amino acids long. The PCR employed 60 Vbeta primers together with 13 Jbeta primers. Assay used: immunoSEQ multiplex PCR; TCRdb lists only in-frame clones, some missing. In the table there are 100,000 to 140,000 clones, roughly 87% of which are singletons. Study observations and caveats: In an earlier analysis, in 620 or so donors, most V segments appeared productive either ~87% or ~30% of the time. The only immune exposure information that was available was CMV serostatus.

Specimen: PBMCs. The chain links TRBV29-1 to TRBJ2-1, with 7 positions matching TRBD2. The origin of this receptor is a man aged 25-45 years in good health and CMV-seropositive. CDR3 loop: CSVGLAQAEQFF. CDR3 in DNA: TGCAGCGTTGGACTAGCTCAGGCTGAGCAGTTCTTC.